Following are 25 T cell receptor beta chains from one sample sequenced in a study of ipilimumab plus nivolumab after autologous stem cell transplantation. Assay used: immunoSEQ multiplex PCR; TCRdb lists only in-frame clones, some missing. The table has some 45,000 clones, approximately 90% seen once. The sample was PBMCs, taken in a trial of ipilimumab plus nivolumab as post-transplant consolidation. These receptors originate from a male donor with multiple myeloma.

V and J are TRBV4-2 and TRBJ2-3; 8 nucleotides line up with TRBD2. Germline V lookup: CDR1 LGHNA, CDR2 YNFKEQ. V lost 4 bases and J lost 5; bases outside the gene matches: 8. CDR3 length: 15 amino acids. The CDR3 sequence: CASSPPGTRVDTQYF. In DNA, the CDR3 is TGTGCCAGCAGCCCCCCCGGGACTAGGGTAGATACGCAGTATTTT.

This chain uses TRBV9 with TRBJ2-6, with D perhaps TRBD1 (6 bases). V shed 8 bases and J shed 0 bases, with 12 bases lying between them. CDR3 size: 15 residues. CDR1 SGDLS and CDR2 YYNGEE come from the germline V gene. The CDR3 DNA reads as TGTGCCAGTCGAGGGGGTTTCTCTGGGGCCAACGTCCTGACTTTC. Encoded protein: CASRGGFSGANVLTF.

V gene TRBV6-1 combines with J gene TRBJ1-1; no firm D call. The CDR3 covers 13 residues. V was shortened by 6 bases and J by 0 bases, with 8 bases between the two germline ends. Germline loops: CDR1 MNHNS, CDR2 SASEGT. CDR3 DNA sequence: TGTGCCAGCAGAGAACCGATGAACACTGAAGCTTTCTTT. Its protein product is CASREPMNTEAFF.

This chain joins TRBV7-3 and TRBJ1-1; the D gene is possibly TRBD1 (5 bases). The CDR3 sequence is 18 residues long. V lost 4 bases, J lost 3 bases, and 24 bases lay in between. Germline lookup yields CDR1 SGHTA and CDR2 FQGTGA. The CDR3 spells CASSSRHMAGQPYTEAFF. In nucleotides, the CDR3 is TGTGCCAGCAGCTCCCGACACATGGCAGGGCAGCCCTACACTGAAGCTTTCTTT.

The chain uses TRBV7-2 and TRBJ1-5; D is ambiguous. From germline, CDR1 is SGHTA and CDR2 FQGNSA. The CDR3 sequence is 14 residues long. The V gene lost 0 bases and the J gene lost 4 bases, with 7 bases spanning the gap. CDR3 loop: CASSLALGNQPQHF. The CDR3, as DNA: TGTGCCAGCAGCTTAGCGCTAGGGAATCAGCCCCAGCATTTT.

There are a few counts of this clone. The chain uses TRBV27 and TRBJ1-1; perhaps TRBD1 as D (6 bases). Trimming took off 0 bases at V and 0 bases at J, with 8 bases between the two ends. Per the germline V gene, CDR1 is MNHEY and CDR2 is SMNVEV (reference sequence). The CDR3 spans 15 residues. The CDR3 coding sequence is TGTGCCAGCAGTTTATCTTCAGGGGTGAACACTGAAGCTTTCTTT. It codes for CASSLSSGVNTEAFF.

The rearrangement joins TRBV27 to TRBJ1-1; 8 bases fit TRBD1. J gave up 2 bases and V 7 bases, and 6 bases lay outside the gene matches. Germline V gives CDR1 MNHEY, CDR2 SMNVEV (reference sequence). The CDR3 is 14 amino acids. The CDR3 region has the DNA TGTGCCAGCACCAGGACAGGGTTTAACACTGAAGCTTTCTTT. Amino acids: CASTRTGFNTEAFF.

The genes are TRBV5-1 and TRBJ2-1; the match to TRBD2 covers 11 bases. This CDR3 comprises 16 residues. With 1 base clipped from V and 6 bases from J, the junction kept 6 bases outside the gene matches. CDR1 and CDR2 (germline): SGHRS, YFSETQ. CDR3 loop: CASSLLVTSGTNEQFF. CDR3 DNA: TGCGCCAGCAGCTTGCTCGTGACTAGCGGGACCAATGAGCAGTTCTTC. Variable domain in full (rest from reference TRBV5-1 and TRBJ2-1): KAGVTQTPRYLIKTRGQQVTLSCSPISGHRSVSWYQQTPGQGLQFLFEYFSETQRNKGNFPGRFSGRQFSNSRSEMNVSTLELGDSALYLCASSLLVTSGTNEQFFGPGTRLTVL.

The V call is TRBV6-5, the J call TRBJ2-3, with 7 bases aligning to TRBD2. Trimming removed 6 bases from V and 0 bases from J; junction bases left unmatched: 3. The germline CDR1 and CDR2 sequences are MNHEY and SVGAGI. The CDR3 totals 14 residues. CDR3 protein: CASSPSGSTDTQYF. In DNA form, the CDR3 reads TGTGCCAGCAGCCCTAGCGGTAGCACAGATACGCAGTATTTT.

The chain links TRBV30 to TRBJ1-1, with a weak D call TRBD1 (5 bases). Germline lookup yields CDR1 GTSNPN and CDR2 SVGIG (reference sequence). The CDR3 spans 16 residues. V lost 2 bases and J 3 bases, leaving 19 bases between the germline ends. The CDR3 coding sequence is TGTGCCTGGAGTCCCACACCGGGGAGCAGGGACACTGAAGCTTTCTTT. It is translated as CAWSPTPGSRDTEAFF.

The rearrangement links TRBV7-2 to TRBJ2-6; no clear D gene. Trimming pared 1 base from V and 0 bases from J, leaving 4 bases between. Germline assignment: CDR1 SGHTA and CDR2 FQGNSA. The CDR3 is 15 residues long. The CDR3 sequence: CASSLDNSGANVLTF. The CDR3 bases are TGTGCCAGCAGCTTAGACAACTCTGGGGCCAACGTCCTGACTTTC.

This clone was recorded once. The chain is built from TRBV14 and TRBJ1-3; the D gene is possibly TRBD1 (5 bases). This CDR3 comprises 20 residues. Germline CDR1 SGHDN, CDR2 FVKESK. With 5 bases removed from V and 0 bases from J, the gap between germline ends came to 26 bases. The CDR3 region is CASSFNDVGGFLGSGNTIYF. CDR3 DNA: TGTGCCAGCAGCTTCAACGACGTGGGGGGATTCTTGGGCTCTGGAAACACCATATATTTT. Full variable domain (remainder filled in from reference TRBV14 and TRBJ1-3): EAGVTQFPSHSVIEKGQTVTLRCDPISGHDNLYWYRRVMGKEIKFLLHFVKESKQDESGMPNNRFLAERTGGTYSTLKVQPAELEDSGVYFCASSFNDVGGFLGSGNTIYFGEGSWLTVV.

This sequence joins TRBV7-2 and TRBJ2-4, with D perhaps assigned TRBD1 or TRBD2 (5 bases each). The CDR3 runs to 16 residues. Trimming took off 5 bases at V and 6 bases at J, with 20 bases between the two ends. Germline-derived CDR1 and CDR2 are SGHTA and FQGNSA. The CDR3 DNA follows: TGTGCCAGCAGCACCGGGACCCATCAAAATGGAAACATTCAGTACTTC. Residues: CASSTGTHQNGNIQYF. Full variable domain (outside the CDR3, taken from reference TRBV7-2 and TRBJ2-4): GAGVSQSPSNKVTEKGKDVELRCDPISGHTALYWYRQSLGQGLEFLIYFQGNSAPDKSGLPSDRFSAERTGGSVSTLTIQRTQQEDSAVYLCASSTGTHQNGNIQYFGAGTRLSVL.

The gene calls are TRBV19 and TRBJ1-4; TRBD1 matches 8 bases. From germline, CDR1 is LNHDA and CDR2 SQIVND (reference sequence). The CDR3 sequence is 16 residues long. V lost 8 bases, J lost 4 bases, and 12 bases stayed unmatched. In DNA form, the CDR3 reads TGTGCCAGTGGGCCCCCGGGACAGGCCTATAATGAAAAACTGTTTTTT. It specifies CASGPPGQAYNEKLFF.

The chain has TRBV19 and TRBJ2-1, with 7 bases lining up with TRBD2. The trim removed 6 bases at V and 5 bases at J, leaving 1 base unmatched. This CDR3 is 12 amino acids long. Looked up from germline, CDR1 is LNHDA and CDR2 is SQIVND (reference sequence). CDR3 in DNA: TGTGCCAGTAGGGCGGGAGACAATGAGCAGTTCTTC. Translation: CASRAGDNEQFF.

The V call is TRBV7-2, the J call TRBJ1-1; D gene unclear. V lost 7 bases to trimming and J lost 2 bases, with 14 bases between them. The CDR3 has 14 amino acids. The germline CDR1 and CDR2 sequences are SGHTA and FQGNSA. This CDR3 is CASTSWAVNTEAFF. The DNA of the CDR3 is TGTGCCAGCACCTCGTGGGCAGTTAACACTGAAGCTTTCTTT.

Judged by abundance, this clone is medium-sized. The chain recombines TRBV21-1 with TRBJ2-7; the DNA was not used to check the table's D call, TRBD1. TRBV21-1 is annotated as a pseudogene. This CDR3 region has 17 residues. The CDR3 DNA follows: TGTGCCAGCAGCAAAGGCCCCCGGGACAGGCAACTATACGAGCAGTACTTC. Translation gives CASSKGPRDRQLYEQYF.

In this sample, this clone turned up once. The chain combines TRBV4-3 with TRBJ1-2; D is undetermined. This CDR3 has 14 amino acids. Germline V lookup: CDR1 LGHNA, CDR2 YSLEER. Trimming pared 3 bases from V and 3 bases from J, leaving 11 bases between. CDR3 nucleotide sequence: TGCGCCAGCAGCCAGGGGTGGCGGGACTATGGCTACACCTTC. Translated: CASSQGWRDYGYTF.

This chain links TRBV7-9 with TRBJ2-2; TRBD2 matches 7 bases. Germline values: CDR1 SEHNR, CDR2 FQNEAQ (reference sequence). V was clipped by 2 bases and J by 3 bases; unmatched bases: 3. This CDR3 has 15 residues. In DNA form, the CDR3 reads TGTGCCAGCAGCTTATTGGCGGGGGACACCGGGGAGCTGTTTTTT. It specifies CASSLLAGDTGELFF.

V and J are TRBV9 and TRBJ2-3; D gene unclear. The CDR3 sequence is 16 residues long. CDR1 is SGDLS and CDR2 is YYNGEE in the germline V gene. Trimming removed 1 base from V and 0 bases from J, with 12 bases in between. As DNA, the CDR3 is TGTGCCAGCAGCGTATATTCGCTCGCGAGCACAGATACGCAGTATTTT. This encodes CASSVYSLASTDTQYF.

By sample share, this clone is large. This sequence joins TRBV27 and TRBJ1-6, with D perhaps matching TRBD1 (5 bases). The CDR3 is 15 amino acids. CDR1 MNHEY and CDR2 SMNVEV come from the germline V gene (reference sequence). Trimming took off 4 bases at V and 10 bases at J, with 17 bases between the two ends. The DNA for the CDR3 is TGTGCCAGCAGTTCCGGGGCTCGACCGGAGTCACCCCTCCACTTT. Translation: CASSSGARPESPLHF.

The chain links TRBV7-2 to TRBJ1-2; D is unclear. CDR1 is SGHTA, CDR2 FQGNSA, per germline. The CDR3 is 14 amino acids. The V end lost 5 bases, the J end lost 6 bases, and 16 bases lay between the germline ends. In nucleotides, the CDR3 is TGTGCCAGCAGCGCCCTTTGGCGGAACGATGGCTACACCTTC. Amino acids: CASSALWRNDGYTF. The full variable domain, rest sourced from reference TRBV7-2 and TRBJ1-2, is GAGVSQSPSNKVTEKGKDVELRCDPISGHTALYWYRQSLGQGLEFLIYFQGNSAPDKSGLPSDRFSAERTGGSVSTLTIQRTQQEDSAVYLCASSALWRNDGYTFGSGTRLTVV.

The chain carries TRBV6-5 and TRBJ1-3; D ambiguous. Trimming removed 5 bases at V and 0 bases at J, with 8 bases between. In germline, CDR1 is MNHEY, CDR2 SVGAGI. CDR3 length equals 14 residues. CDR3 sequence reads: CASSPPGSGNTIYF. DNA for the CDR3: TGTGCCAGCAGTCCCCCCGGCTCTGGAAACACCATATATTTT.

The V gene is TRBV5-6, the J gene TRBJ2-5; D is possibly TRBD2 (5 bases). The CDR3 totals 14 residues. From germline, CDR1 is SGHDT and CDR2 YYEEEE. Trimming pared 0 bases from V and 5 bases from J, leaving 11 bases between. The CDR3 is CASSLVGATETQYF. The CDR3 DNA is TGTGCCAGCAGCTTGGTGGGAGCGACGGAGACCCAGTACTTC.

This clone appeared once. Here the CDR3 reads CASSRTGGATNEKLFF. The CDR3 DNA follows: TGTGCCAGCAGCCGGACAGGGGGCGCGACTAATGAAAAACTGTTTTTT. V gene TRBV2 combines with J gene TRBJ1-4, with 11 bases aligning to TRBD1. Germline V lookup: CDR1 SNHLY, CDR2 FYNNEI. This CDR3 is built from 16 residues. V lost 6 bases to trimming and J lost 2 bases; unmatched junction nucleotides: 5.